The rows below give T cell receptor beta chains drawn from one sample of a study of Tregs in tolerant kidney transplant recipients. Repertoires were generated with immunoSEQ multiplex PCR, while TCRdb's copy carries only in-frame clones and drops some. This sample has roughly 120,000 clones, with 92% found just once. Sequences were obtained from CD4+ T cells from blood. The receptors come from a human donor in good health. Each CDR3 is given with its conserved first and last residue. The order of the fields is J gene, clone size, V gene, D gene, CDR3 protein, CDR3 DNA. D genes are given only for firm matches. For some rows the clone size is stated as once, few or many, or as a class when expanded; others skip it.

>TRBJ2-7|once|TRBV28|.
CASSHLMAPTYEQYF
TGTGCCAGCAGCCACCTCATGGCCCCGACCTACGAGCAGTACTTC
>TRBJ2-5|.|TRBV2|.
CASSALPKETQYF
TGTGCCAGCAGTGCGTTACCAAAAGAGACCCAGTACTTC
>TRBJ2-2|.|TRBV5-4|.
CASSPVRDGSGELFF
TGTGCCAGCAGCCCCGTTAGGGACGGGTCCGGGGAGCTGTTTTTT
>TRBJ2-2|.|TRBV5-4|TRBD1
CATFYFPTGASTGELFF
TGTGCCACCTTCTATTTCCCGACAGGGGCCTCGACCGGGGAGCTGTTTTTT
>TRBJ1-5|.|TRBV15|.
CATSRGGRSNQPQHF
TGTGCCACCAGCAGAGGGGGCCGGAGCAATCAGCCCCAGCATTTT
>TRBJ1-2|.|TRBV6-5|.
CASSYQNGGLGGYTF
TGTGCCAGCAGTTATCAGAACGGAGGCCTGGGAGGCTACACCTTC
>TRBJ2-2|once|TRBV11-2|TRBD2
CASSTQRGGQLFF
TGTGCCAGCAGCACTCAGCGGGGAGGGCAGCTGTTTTTT
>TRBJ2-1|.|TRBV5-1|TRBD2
CASSSNPGTSGYNEQFF
TGCGCCAGCAGCTCAAACCCCGGGACTAGCGGGTACAATGAGCAGTTCTTC
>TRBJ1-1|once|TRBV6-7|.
CASRTRGKSTEAFF
TGTGCCAGCAGGACCAGGGGAAAATCCACTGAAGCTTTCTTT
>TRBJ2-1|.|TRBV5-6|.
CASSFYGNEQFF
TGTGCCAGCAGCTTTTATGGAAATGAGCAGTTCTTC
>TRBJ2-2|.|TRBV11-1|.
CASSLDLNTGELFF
TGTGCCAGCAGCCTCGACCTAAACACCGGGGAGCTGTTTTTT
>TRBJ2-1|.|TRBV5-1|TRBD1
CASSWGQGNEQFF
TGCGCCAGCAGCTGGGGACAGGGCAATGAGCAGTTCTTC
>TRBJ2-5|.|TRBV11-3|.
CASSAGDIGSETQYF
TGTGCCAGCAGCGCTGGGGACATAGGGTCAGAGACCCAGTACTTC
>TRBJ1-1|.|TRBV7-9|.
CASSFHLGNTEAFF
TGTGCCAGCAGCTTCCACTTGGGGAACACTGAAGCTTTCTTT
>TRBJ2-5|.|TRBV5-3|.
CARREQETQYF
TGTGCCAGAAGGGAACAAGAGACCCAGTACTTC
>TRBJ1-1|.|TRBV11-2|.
CASSLDLGFTEAFF
TGTGCCAGCAGCTTAGATCTCGGTTTCACTGAAGCTTTCTTT